The 18 T cell receptor beta chains listed next were all sequenced from one sample in a study of Ad26.COV2.S vaccination and SARS-CoV-2 variants. As for treatment: some 19 received Ad26.COV2.S at low or high dose, single or two shots; roughly five received placebo; per-sample allocation not given. Samples analyzed were those drawn on day 63 after the first vaccine or placebo injection. Clones were sequenced by immunoSEQ multiplex PCR, and TCRdb holds only the in-frame ones, with some missing. Found here are under 550,000 clones, roughly 88% of them singletons; the top ten hold around 3.6%. Sequenced here: peripheral blood, sampled in a trial of Ad26.COV2.S vaccine versus placebo. The receptors were gathered from a person between 18 and 65 years old who received the Ad26.COV2.S COVID-19 vaccine or a placebo.

The V gene is TRBV10-1, the J gene TRBJ2-2; 8 nucleotides match TRBD2. This CDR3 comprises 16 residues. V was clipped by 0 bases and J by 6 bases; unmatched bases: 6. The germline V gene has CDR1 WNHNN and CDR2 SYGVQD (reference sequence). The CDR3 DNA reads TGCGCCAGCAGTGAGTCGAACGCGGGGGGTGCCGGGGAGCTGTTTTTT. It encodes CASSESNAGGAGELFF.

The chain carries TRBV27 and TRBJ2-7; tentative D call: TRBD1 (5 bases). Germline CDR1 is MNHEY and CDR2 is SMNVEV (reference sequence). V was clipped by 6 bases and J by 4 bases, with 13 bases between them. CDR3 length: 13 amino acids. CDR3 nucleotides: TGTGCCAGCAGATTCCTCCAGGGTTACGAGCAGTACTTC. This sequence encodes CASRFLQGYEQYF.

The chain recombines TRBV20-1 with TRBJ2-5; 7 bases map to TRBD1. Germline CDR1 DFQATT, CDR2 SNEGSKA (reference sequence). This CDR3 has 15 residues. Losses at the gene ends were 3 bases for V and 4 bases for J; bases not matched to a gene: 11. CDR3 in DNA: TGCAGTGCTAGTCCCGACAGGGATCCGTTAGAGACCCAGTACTTC. Translated, it gives CSASPDRDPLETQYF.

The gene calls are TRBV5-1 and TRBJ2-2; the D gene could be TRBD1 or TRBD2 (5 bases each). The CDR3 runs 15 residues. The germline CDR1 and CDR2 sequences are SGHRS and YFSETQ. With 1 base removed from V and 3 bases from J, the gap between germline ends came to 10 bases. CDR3 protein: CASSLLGDDTGELFF. The CDR3 nucleotides read TGCGCCAGCAGCTTGCTAGGGGACGACACCGGGGAGCTGTTTTTT.

The chain recombines TRBV15 with TRBJ1-2; D may be TRBD1 (5 bases). Trimming took 5 bases from V and 3 from J, leaving 16 bases between them. Germline CDR1 reads LNHNV; CDR2 reads YYDKDF (reference sequence). The CDR3 has 15 amino acids. CDR3 sequence: CATSALGGYHYGYTF. The CDR3 nucleotides are TGTGCCACCAGCGCCCTTGGGGGTTACCACTATGGCTACACCTTC.

This clone appeared once. The chain carries TRBV27 and TRBJ2-7; TRBD2 might be the D (6 bases). V shed 3 bases and J shed 2 bases, with 11 bases lying between them. The CDR3 is 14 amino acids. CDR1 MNHEY and CDR2 SMNVEV come from the germline V gene (reference sequence). CDR3: CASSFRERTYEQYF. The CDR3 DNA reads as TGTGCCAGCAGTTTCCGGGAGAGAACCTACGAGCAGTACTTC.

The rearrangement joins TRBV11-2 to TRBJ1-2; no reliable D call. The CDR3 contains 15 residues. CDR1 is SGHAT and CDR2 is FQNNGV in the germline V gene. V shed 1 base and J shed 4 bases, with 13 bases lying between them. This CDR3 reads CASSLGPSGIYGYTF. CDR3 sequence (DNA): TGTGCCAGCAGCTTAGGACCGTCTGGCATCTATGGCTACACCTTC.

The rearrangement uses TRBV5-4 and TRBJ1-1; D might be TRBD1 (5 bases). The CDR3 has 12 residues. CDR1 and CDR2 (germline): SGHNT, YYREEE (reference sequence). Trimming cost V 3 bases and J 4 bases, with 7 bases left between them. The CDR3 region has the DNA TGTGCCAGCAGCTGGGACGGCACTGAAGCTTTCTTT. Encoded protein: CASSWDGTEAFF.

As DNA, the CDR3 is TGTGCCAGCAGTTTCTGGGGGTCGTACGAGCAGTACTTC. Translation gives CASSFWGSYEQYF. This chain links TRBV27 with TRBJ2-7, with D perhaps being TRBD1 or TRBD2 (5 bases each). Germline loops: CDR1 MNHEY, CDR2 SMNVEV (reference sequence). This CDR3 is built from 13 residues. V shed 3 bases and J shed 4 bases, with 10 bases lying between them.

With respect to this clone: The junction and the germline gene differ at one end; a read error may be behind it. The chain employs TRBV5-4 and TRBJ2-3, with TRBD2 as a possible D gene (6 bases). The germline V gene has CDR1 SGHNT and CDR2 YYREEE (reference sequence). The CDR3 length is 14 residues. CDR3 sequence reads: CASSLGLSTDTQYF. DNA for the CDR3: TGTGCCAGCAGTTTGGGACTGAGCACAGATACGCAGTATTTT.

As concerns this clone: Different DNA sequences within this sample yield the same CDR3. The genes are TRBV6-2 or TRBV6-3 and TRBJ1-5, with a possible D match to TRBD1 (5 bases). The CDR3 sequence is 13 residues long. The V and J ends lost 2 bases and 6 bases respectively, with 8 bases between them. CDR1 MNHEY and CDR2 SVGEGT come from the germline V gene. CDR3 loop: CASSYGGVQPQHF. The CDR3 nucleotides read TGTGCCAGCAGTTACGGGGGAGTTCAGCCCCAGCATTTT.

The DNA of the CDR3 is TGTGCCAGCAGCTTAGCGCTCGGGAGCGAGACCCAGTACTTC. Its protein is CASSLALGSETQYF. This chain connects TRBV7-2 to TRBJ2-5; a possible D gene is TRBD2 (6 bases). The germline V gene has CDR1 SGHTA and CDR2 FQGNSA. This CDR3 has 14 amino acids. The V end lost 0 bases, the J end lost 5 bases, and 10 bases lay between the germline ends.

The chain recombines TRBV28 with TRBJ1-1; 8 nucleotides line up with TRBD1. From germline, CDR1 is MDHEN and CDR2 SYDVKM. Trimming removed 5 bases from V and 3 bases from J; junction bases left unmatched: 8. The CDR3 runs to 15 residues. The CDR3 reads CASSHRTGGDTEAFF. In DNA form, the CDR3 reads TGTGCCAGCAGTCACCGAACAGGGGGGGACACTGAAGCTTTCTTT. Combining the CDR3 with reference TRBV28 and TRBJ1-1 gives the whole variable domain DVKVTQSSRYLVKRTGEKVFLECVQDMDHENMFWYRQDPGLGLRLIYFSYDVKMKEKGDIPEGYSVSREKKERFSLILESASTNQTSMYLCASSHRTGGDTEAFFGQGTRLTVV.

The genes are TRBV19 and TRBJ2-2; 9 positions agree with TRBD1. Germline loops: CDR1 LNHDA, CDR2 SQIVND (reference sequence). After removal of 4 bases from V and 2 bases from J, the junction contained 11 bases not matched to a gene. There are 18 residues in the CDR3. CDR3 protein: CASSRRAAGQGNTGELFF. As DNA, the CDR3 is TGTGCCAGTAGTAGGAGAGCCGCGGGACAGGGTAACACCGGGGAGCTGTTTTTT.

The chain couples TRBV30 to TRBJ1-5; no firm D call. The CDR3 loop spans 12 amino acids. V lost 3 bases and J lost 4, with 7 bases in between. Germline V gene sequence: CDR1 GTSNPN, CDR2 SVGIG (reference sequence). CDR3 DNA: TGTGCCTGGAGCGATGGGAATCAGCCCCAGCATTTT. Amino acids: CAWSDGNQPQHF.

This rearrangement joins TRBV28 to TRBJ2-7; the D is unclear. The V gene lost 3 bases and the J gene lost 0 bases, with 6 bases spanning the gap. Per the germline V gene, CDR1 is MDHEN and CDR2 is SYDVKM. CDR3 length equals 13 residues. CDR3 in DNA: TGTGCCAGCAGTTTGGTCAGCTCCTACGAGCAGTACTTC. Its protein product is CASSLVSSYEQYF.

The DNA of the CDR3 is TGCAGTGCCCCCATAGGGGAGACCCAGTACTTC. Amino acids: CSAPIGETQYF. J is TRBJ2-5 and V is TRBV20-1; no clear D gene. Trimming shortened V by 6 bases and J by 5 bases, and 10 bases separated the two germline ends. The CDR3 spans 11 residues. Germline loops: CDR1 DFQATT, CDR2 SNEGSKA (reference sequence).

This clone was counted a single time. The CDR3 DNA follows: TGTGCCAGCAGTTATCCGGGCTACAGGGAATTTCAGCCCCAGCATTTT. This encodes CASSYPGYREFQPQHF. The rearrangement links TRBV28 to TRBJ1-5; perhaps TRBD1 as D (6 bases). V dropped 4 bases and J dropped 6 bases, with 19 bases sitting between them. The length of the CDR3 is 16 residues. Germline CDR1 is MDHEN and CDR2 is SYDVKM.